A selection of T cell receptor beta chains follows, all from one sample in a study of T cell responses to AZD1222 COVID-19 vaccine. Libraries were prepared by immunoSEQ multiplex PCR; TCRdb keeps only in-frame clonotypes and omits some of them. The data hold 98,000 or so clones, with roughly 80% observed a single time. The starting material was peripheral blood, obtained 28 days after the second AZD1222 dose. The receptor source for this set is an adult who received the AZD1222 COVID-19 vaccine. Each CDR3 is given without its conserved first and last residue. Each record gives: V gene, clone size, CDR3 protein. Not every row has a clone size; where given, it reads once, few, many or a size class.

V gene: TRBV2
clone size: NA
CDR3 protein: ASSEAGGGSTDTQY

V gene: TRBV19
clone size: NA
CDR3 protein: ASSILRTTGIGDGYT

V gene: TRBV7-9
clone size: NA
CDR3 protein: ASSSQGLTEAF

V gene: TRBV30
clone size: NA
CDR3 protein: AWSAQGAGGYT

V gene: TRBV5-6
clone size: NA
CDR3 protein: ASPRGGAGTRTDYEQY

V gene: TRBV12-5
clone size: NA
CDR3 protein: ASGFILELREVSYNEQF

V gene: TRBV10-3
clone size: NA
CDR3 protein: AISADSSYQPQH

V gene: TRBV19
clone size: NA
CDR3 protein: ASSMPGAGYT

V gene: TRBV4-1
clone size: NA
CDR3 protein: ASSHQPLGTSGRVQF

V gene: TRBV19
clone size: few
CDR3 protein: ASNDRAGYEQY

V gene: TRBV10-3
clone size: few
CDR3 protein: AISGARVSTDTQY